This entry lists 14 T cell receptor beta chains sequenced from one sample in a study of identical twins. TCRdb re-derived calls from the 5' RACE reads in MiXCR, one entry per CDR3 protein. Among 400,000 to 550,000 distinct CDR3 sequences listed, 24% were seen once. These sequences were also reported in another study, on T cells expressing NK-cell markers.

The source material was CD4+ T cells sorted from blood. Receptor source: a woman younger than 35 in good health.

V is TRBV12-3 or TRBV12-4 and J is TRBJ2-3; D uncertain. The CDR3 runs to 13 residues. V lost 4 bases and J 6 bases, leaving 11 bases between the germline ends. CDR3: CASSSRLGDTQYF. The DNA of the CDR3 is TGTGCCAGCAGTTCCCGGCTGGGGGATACGCAGTATTTT.

The CDR3 DNA is TGTGCCAGCAGCTCGCAGCAGGGGCTGGGTACCTCCTACAATGAGCAGTTCTTC. It yields the protein CASSSQQGLGTSYNEQFF. This chain links TRBV11-2 with TRBJ2-1; D is perhaps TRBD1 (6 bases). Trimming left V 4 bases short and J 0 bases short, with 19 bases between. Germline CDR1 is SGHAT and CDR2 is FQNNGV. The CDR3 covers 18 residues. Together with reference TRBV11-2 and TRBJ2-1, the CDR3 gives the full variable domain: EAGVAQSPRYKIIEKRQSVAFWCNPISGHATLYWYQQILGQGPKLLIQFQNNGVVDDSQLPKDRFSAERLKGVDSTLKIQPAKLEDSAVYLCASSSQQGLGTSYNEQFFGPGTRLTVL.

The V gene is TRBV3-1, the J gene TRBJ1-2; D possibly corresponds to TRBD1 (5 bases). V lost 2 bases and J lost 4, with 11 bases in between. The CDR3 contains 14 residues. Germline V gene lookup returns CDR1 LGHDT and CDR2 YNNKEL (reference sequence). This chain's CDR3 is CASSQREGSYGYTF. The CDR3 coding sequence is TGTGCCAGCAGCCAACGGGAGGGGAGCTATGGCTACACCTTC.

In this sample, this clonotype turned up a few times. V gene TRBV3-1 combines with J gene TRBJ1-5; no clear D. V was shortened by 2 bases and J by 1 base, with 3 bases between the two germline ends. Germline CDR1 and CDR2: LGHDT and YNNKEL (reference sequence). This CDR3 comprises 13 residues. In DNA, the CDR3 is TGTGCCAGCAGCCAAAGGAGCAATCAGCCCCAGCATTTT. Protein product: CASSQRSNQPQHF. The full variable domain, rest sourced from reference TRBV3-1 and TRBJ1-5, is DTAVSQTPKYLVTQMGNDKSIKCEQNLGHDTMYWYKQDSKKFLKIMFSYNNKELIINETVPNRFSPKSPDKAHLNLHINSLELGDSAVYFCASSQRSNQPQHFGDGTRLSIL.

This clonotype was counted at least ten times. Here the CDR3 reads CAINLGQGDEQYF. CDR3 coding DNA: TGTGCCATCAACCTGGGACAGGGGGACGAGCAGTACTTC. This chain connects TRBV10-3 to TRBJ2-7; 11 bases line up with TRBD1. The CDR3 totals 13 residues. The germline V gene encodes CDR1 ENHRY and CDR2 SYGVKD. J was trimmed by 5 bases and V by 7 bases; bases with no gene match: 4.

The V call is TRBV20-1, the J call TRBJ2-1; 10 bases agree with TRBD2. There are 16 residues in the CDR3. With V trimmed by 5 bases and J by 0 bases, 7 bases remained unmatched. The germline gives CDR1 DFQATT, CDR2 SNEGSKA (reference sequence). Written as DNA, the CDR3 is TGCAGTGCTGTAGCGGGGGGTTATAGCTCCTACAATGAGCAGTTCTTC. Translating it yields CSAVAGGYSSYNEQFF.

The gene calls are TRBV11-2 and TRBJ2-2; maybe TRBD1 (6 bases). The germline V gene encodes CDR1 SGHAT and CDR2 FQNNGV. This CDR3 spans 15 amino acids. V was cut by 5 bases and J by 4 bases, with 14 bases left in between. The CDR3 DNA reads TGTGCCAGCAGCATAGGCGGCAGGGGCACCGGGGAGCTGTTTTTT. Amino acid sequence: CASSIGGRGTGELFF.

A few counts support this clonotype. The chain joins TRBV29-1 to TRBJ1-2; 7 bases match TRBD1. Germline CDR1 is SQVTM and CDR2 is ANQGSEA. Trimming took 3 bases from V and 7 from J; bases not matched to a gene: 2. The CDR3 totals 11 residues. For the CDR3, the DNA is TGCAGCGTTGAGGCAGGGGGTGGCTACACCTTC. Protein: CSVEAGGGYTF.

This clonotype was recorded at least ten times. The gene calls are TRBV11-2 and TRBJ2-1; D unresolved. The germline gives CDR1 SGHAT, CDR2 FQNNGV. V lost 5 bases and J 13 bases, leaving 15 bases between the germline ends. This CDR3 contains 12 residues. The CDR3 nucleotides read TGTGCCAGCAGCAAATCAACGGGCTCTCAGTTCTTC. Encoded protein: CASSKSTGSQFF. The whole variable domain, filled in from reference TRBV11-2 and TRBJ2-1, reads EAGVAQSPRYKIIEKRQSVAFWCNPISGHATLYWYQQILGQGPKLLIQFQNNGVVDDSQLPKDRFSAERLKGVDSTLKIQPAKLEDSAVYLCASSKSTGSQFFGPGTRLTVL.

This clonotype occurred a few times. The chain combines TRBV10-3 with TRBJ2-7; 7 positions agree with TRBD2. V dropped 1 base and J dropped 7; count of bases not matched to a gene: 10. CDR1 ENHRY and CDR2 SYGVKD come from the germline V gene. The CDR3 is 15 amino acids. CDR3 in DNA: TGTGCCATCAGTGAGTATGGTTACGAGCGGGGAGAGCAGTACTTC. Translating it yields CAISEYGYERGEQYF.

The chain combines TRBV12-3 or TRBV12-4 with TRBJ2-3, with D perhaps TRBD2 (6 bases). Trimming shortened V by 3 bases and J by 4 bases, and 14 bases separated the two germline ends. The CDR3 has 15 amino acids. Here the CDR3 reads CASSFSRLGADTQYF. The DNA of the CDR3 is TGTGCCAGCAGTTTCTCGAGACTAGGCGCAGATACGCAGTATTTT.

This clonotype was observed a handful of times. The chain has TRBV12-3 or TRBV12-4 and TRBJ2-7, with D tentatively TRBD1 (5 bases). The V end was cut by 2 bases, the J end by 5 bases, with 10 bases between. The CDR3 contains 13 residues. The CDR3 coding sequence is TGTGCCAGCAGTTTATATTCCAGGGACGAGCAGTACTTC. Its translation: CASSLYSRDEQYF.

The CDR3 region has the DNA TGCAGTGCTCGGACAGCGGCCTACGAGCAGTACTTC. Protein: CSARTAAYEQYF. This rearrangement joins TRBV20-1 to TRBJ2-7, with D possibly matching TRBD1 (6 bases). The V and J ends lost 5 bases and 2 bases respectively, with 10 bases between them. Germline CDR1 reads DFQATT; CDR2 reads SNEGSKA (reference sequence). The length of the CDR3 is 12 residues.

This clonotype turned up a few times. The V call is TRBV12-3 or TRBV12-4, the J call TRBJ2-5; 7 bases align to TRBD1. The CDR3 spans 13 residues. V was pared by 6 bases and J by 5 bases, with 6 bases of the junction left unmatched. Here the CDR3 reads CASSLQGRETQYF. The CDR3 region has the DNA TGTGCCAGCAGCCTACAGGGGCGTGAGACCCAGTACTTC.